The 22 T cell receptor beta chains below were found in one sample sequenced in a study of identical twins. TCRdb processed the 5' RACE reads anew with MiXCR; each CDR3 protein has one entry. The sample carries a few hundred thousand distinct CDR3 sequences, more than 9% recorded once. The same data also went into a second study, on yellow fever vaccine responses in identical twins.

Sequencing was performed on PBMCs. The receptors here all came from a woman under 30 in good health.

CDR3: CAISEAVYGYTF. DNA of the CDR3: TGTGCCATCAGTGAGGCAGTCTATGGCTACACCTTC. This chain connects TRBV10-3 to TRBJ1-2, with no clear D. Trimming removed 2 bases from V and 4 bases from J, with 5 bases in between. The CDR3 length is 12 residues. Germline values: CDR1 ENHRY, CDR2 SYGVKD.

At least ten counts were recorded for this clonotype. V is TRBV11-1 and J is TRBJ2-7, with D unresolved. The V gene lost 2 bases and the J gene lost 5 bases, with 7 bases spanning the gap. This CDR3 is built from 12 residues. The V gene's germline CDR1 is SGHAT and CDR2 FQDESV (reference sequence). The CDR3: CASSLTQHEQYF. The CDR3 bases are TGTGCCAGCAGCTTAACCCAGCACGAGCAGTACTTC.

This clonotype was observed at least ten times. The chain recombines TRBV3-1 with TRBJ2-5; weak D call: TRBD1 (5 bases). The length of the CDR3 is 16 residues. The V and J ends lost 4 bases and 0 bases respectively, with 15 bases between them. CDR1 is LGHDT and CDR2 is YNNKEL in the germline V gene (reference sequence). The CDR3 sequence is CASSLLTTGYQETQYF. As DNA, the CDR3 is TGTGCCAGCAGCCTATTAACTACAGGATACCAAGAGACCCAGTACTTC.

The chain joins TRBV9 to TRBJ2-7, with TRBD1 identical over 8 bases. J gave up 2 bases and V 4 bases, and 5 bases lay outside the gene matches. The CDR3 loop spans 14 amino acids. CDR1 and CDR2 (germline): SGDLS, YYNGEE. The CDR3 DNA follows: TGTGCCAGCAGCCCGGACAGGGTGACCTACGAGCAGTACTTC. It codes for CASSPDRVTYEQYF.

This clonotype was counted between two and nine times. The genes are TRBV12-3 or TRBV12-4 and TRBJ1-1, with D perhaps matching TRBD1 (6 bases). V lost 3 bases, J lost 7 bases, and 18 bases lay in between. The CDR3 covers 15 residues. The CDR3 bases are TGTGCCAGCAGTTTGTATGCTCGGGGGCACAATGAAGCTTTCTTT. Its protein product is CASSLYARGHNEAFF.

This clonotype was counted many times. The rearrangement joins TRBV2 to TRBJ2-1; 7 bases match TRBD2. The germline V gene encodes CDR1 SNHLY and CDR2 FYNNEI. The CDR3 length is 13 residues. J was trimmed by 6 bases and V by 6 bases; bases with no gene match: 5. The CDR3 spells CASRVLAGNEQFF. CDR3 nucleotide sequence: TGTGCCAGCAGGGTCTTAGCGGGCAATGAGCAGTTCTTC.

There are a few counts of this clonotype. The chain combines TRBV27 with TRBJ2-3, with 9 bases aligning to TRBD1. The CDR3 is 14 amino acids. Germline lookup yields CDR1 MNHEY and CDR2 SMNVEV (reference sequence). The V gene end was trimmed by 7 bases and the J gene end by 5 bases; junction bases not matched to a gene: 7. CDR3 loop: CASKDRGRGDTQYF. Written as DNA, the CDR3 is TGTGCCAGCAAGGACAGGGGCCGGGGAGATACGCAGTATTTT.

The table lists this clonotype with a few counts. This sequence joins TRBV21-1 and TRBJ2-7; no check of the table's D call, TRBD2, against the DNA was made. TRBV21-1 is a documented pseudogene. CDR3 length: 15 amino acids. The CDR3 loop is CASSRPRGGPGEQYF. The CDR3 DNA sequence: TGTGCCAGCAGCCGACCCAGGGGTGGGCCAGGCGAGCAGTACTTC.

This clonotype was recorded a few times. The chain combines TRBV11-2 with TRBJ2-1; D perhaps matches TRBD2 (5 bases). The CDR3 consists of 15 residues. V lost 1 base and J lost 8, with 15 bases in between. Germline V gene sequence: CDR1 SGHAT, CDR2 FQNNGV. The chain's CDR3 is CASSLVGMVLHEQFF. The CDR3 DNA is TGTGCCAGCAGCTTAGTCGGGATGGTGCTCCATGAGCAGTTCTTC.

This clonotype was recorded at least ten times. The CDR3 loop is CASLGQDEYNEQFF. CDR3 sequence (DNA): TGTGCCAGCCTCGGGCAAGACGAGTACAATGAGCAGTTCTTC. The V gene is TRBV11-2, the J gene TRBJ2-1; no firm D call. The length of the CDR3 is 14 residues. Deletions cut 8 bases from V and 4 bases from J, with 15 bases between. Germline values: CDR1 SGHAT, CDR2 FQNNGV.

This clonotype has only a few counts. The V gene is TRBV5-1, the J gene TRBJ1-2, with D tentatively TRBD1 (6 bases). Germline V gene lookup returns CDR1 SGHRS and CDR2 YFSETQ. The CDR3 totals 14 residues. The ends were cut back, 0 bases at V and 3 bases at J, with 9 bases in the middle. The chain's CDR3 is CASSLGQADYGYTF. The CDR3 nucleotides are TGCGCCAGCAGCTTGGGACAGGCGGACTATGGCTACACCTTC.

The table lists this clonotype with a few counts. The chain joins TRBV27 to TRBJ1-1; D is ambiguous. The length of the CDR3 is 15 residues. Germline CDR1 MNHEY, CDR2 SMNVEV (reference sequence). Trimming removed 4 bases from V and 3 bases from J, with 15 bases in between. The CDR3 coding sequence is TGTGCCAGCAGTTCCCTCGACCGGAGAGACACTGAAGCTTTCTTT. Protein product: CASSSLDRRDTEAFF.

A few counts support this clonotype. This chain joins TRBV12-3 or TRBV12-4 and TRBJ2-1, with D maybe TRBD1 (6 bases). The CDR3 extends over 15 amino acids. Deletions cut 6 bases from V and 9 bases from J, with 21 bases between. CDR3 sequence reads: CASRYLGTSLVEQFF. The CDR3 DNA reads TGTGCCAGCAGATACCTCGGGACATCCCTTGTTGAGCAGTTCTTC.

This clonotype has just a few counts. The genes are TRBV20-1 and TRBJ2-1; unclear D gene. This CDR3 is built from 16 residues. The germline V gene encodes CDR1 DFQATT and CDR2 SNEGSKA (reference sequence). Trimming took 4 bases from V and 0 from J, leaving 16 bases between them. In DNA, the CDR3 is TGCAGTGCTAAGCCACCCTTGAGAAGCTCCTACAATGAGCAGTTCTTC. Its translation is CSAKPPLRSSYNEQFF.

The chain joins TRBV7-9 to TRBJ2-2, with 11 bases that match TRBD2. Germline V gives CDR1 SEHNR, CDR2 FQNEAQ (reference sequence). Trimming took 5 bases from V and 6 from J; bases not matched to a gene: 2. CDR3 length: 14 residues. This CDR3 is CASSTSGSAGELFF. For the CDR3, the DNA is TGTGCCAGCAGCACTAGCGGGAGTGCCGGGGAGCTGTTTTTT.

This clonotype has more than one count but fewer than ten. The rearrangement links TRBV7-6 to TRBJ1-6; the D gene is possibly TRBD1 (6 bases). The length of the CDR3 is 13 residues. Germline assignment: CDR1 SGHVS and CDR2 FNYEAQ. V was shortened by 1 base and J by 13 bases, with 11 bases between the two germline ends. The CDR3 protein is CASSLGQAWPLHF. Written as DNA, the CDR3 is TGTGCCAGCAGCTTAGGACAGGCCTGGCCCCTCCACTTT.

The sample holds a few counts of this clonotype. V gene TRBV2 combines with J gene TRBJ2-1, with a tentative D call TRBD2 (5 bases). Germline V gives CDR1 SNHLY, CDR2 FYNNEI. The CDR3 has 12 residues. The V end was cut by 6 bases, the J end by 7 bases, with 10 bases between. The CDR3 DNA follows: TGTGCCAGCAGCGGACTCGAGAATGAGCAGTTCTTC. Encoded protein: CASSGLENEQFF.

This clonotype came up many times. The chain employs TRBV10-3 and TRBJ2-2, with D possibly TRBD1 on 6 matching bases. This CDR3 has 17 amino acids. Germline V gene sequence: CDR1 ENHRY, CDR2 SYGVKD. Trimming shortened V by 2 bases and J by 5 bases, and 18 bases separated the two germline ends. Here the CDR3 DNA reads TGTGCCATCAGTGAGCGACGAGCGGACAGTTGGACCGGGGAGCTGTTTTTT. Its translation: CAISERRADSWTGELFF.

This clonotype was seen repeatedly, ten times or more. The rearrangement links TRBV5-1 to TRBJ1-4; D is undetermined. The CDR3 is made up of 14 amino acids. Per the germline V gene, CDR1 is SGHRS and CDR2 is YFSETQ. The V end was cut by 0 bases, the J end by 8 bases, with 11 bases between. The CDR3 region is CASSLVGGDEKLFF. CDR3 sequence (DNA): TGCGCCAGCAGCTTGGTAGGTGGTGACGAAAAACTGTTTTTT.

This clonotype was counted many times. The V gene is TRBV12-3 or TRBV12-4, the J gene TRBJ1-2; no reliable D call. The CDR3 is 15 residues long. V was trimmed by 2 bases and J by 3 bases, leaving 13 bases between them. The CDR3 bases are TGTGCCAGCAGTTTATCGGGAGGGAGCGACTATGGCTACACCTTC. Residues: CASSLSGGSDYGYTF.

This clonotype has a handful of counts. The CDR3 DNA reads as TGCAGTGCACGGACAGGGGGTAACGAGCCCCCGCAGTATTTT. It translates to CSARTGGNEPPQYF. J is TRBJ2-3 and V is TRBV20-1; 10 bases match TRBD1. The germline V gene encodes CDR1 DFQATT and CDR2 SNEGSKA (reference sequence). This CDR3 has 14 residues. J was trimmed by 10 bases and V by 6 bases; bases with no gene match: 13.

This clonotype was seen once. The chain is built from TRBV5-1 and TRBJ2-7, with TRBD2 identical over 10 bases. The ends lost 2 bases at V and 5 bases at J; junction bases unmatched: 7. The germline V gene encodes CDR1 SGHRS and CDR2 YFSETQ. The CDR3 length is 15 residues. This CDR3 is CASSFAGLAGDEQYF. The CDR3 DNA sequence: TGCGCCAGCAGCTTTGCCGGGCTAGCGGGAGACGAGCAGTACTTC.